This TCR beta chain emerged from a study of neurological immune-mediated disorders. Study observations and caveats: No sharing of CDR3 amino acid sequences was observed among expanded clones across subjects, suggesting private repertoires in all groups. HTLV-1-associated myelopathy ranked highest for TCR clonal expansion and multiple sclerosis lowest, beneath healthy controls.

Regarding time point: longitudinal time-point 3. Healthy controls were blood bank volunteers in Maryland, USA. 5'RACE generated cDNA with 10-nucleotide random UMIs. One entry per CDR3 protein results from TCRdb running MiXCR on the 5' RACE reads. The top ten hold roughly 2% of the sample, which has about 53,000 distinct CDR3 sequences, 7.5% to 9.5% seen once. This clonotype was seen ten or more times. Its antigen is undetermined. This receptor was taken from a woman between 35 and 50 years old in good health. Sequenced input: PBMCs.

The CDR3 sequence: CASSSMGPSGELFF. The CDR3 DNA sequence: TGTGCCAGCAGTTCAATGGGTCCCTCCGGGGAGCTGTTTTTT. The V and J genes are TRBV7-2 and TRBJ2-2, with unresolved D. Trimming removed 6 bases at V and 6 bases at J, with 14 bases between. The CDR3 is made up of 14 amino acids. Per germline, CDR1 SGHTA and CDR2 FQGNSA.